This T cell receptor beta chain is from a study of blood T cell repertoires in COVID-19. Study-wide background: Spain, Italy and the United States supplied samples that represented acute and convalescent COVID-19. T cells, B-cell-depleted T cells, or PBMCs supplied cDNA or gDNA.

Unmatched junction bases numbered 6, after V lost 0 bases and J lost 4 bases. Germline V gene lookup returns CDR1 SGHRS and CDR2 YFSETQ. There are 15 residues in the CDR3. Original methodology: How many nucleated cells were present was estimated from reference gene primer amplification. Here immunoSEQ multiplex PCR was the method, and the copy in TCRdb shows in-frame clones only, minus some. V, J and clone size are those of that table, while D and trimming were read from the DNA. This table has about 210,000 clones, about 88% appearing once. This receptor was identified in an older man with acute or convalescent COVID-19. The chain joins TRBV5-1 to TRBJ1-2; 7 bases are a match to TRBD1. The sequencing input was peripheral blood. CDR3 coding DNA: TGCGCCAGCAGCTTGGATCCAGGGGGTGGCTATGGCTACACCTTC. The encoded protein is CASSLDPGGGYGYTF.